These 12 T cell receptor beta chains were sequenced from one sample in a study of blood T cell repertoires in COVID-19. This table comes from immunoSEQ multiplex PCR, and its TCRdb copy is limited to in-frame clones, with some not included. The sample carries roughly 450,000 clones, 90% recorded once. Sequencing was carried out using PBMCs or T cells enriched from blood (not recorded which). These receptors were taken from a man aged 18 to 29 who had recovered from COVID-19.

This clone was detected once. The V and J genes are TRBV30 and TRBJ1-1, with D possibly TRBD1 on 5 matching bases. Trimming left V 7 bases short and J 7 bases short, with 7 bases between. The V gene's germline CDR1 is GTSNPN and CDR2 SVGIG (reference sequence). This CDR3 is 9 amino acids long. The CDR3 region is CALGVEAFF. CDR3 bases: TGTGCCTTAGGGGTTGAAGCTTTCTTT.

This chain joins TRBV11-3 and TRBJ1-1; D gene ambiguous. The length of the CDR3 is 15 residues. The ends were cut back, 4 bases at V and 5 bases at J, with 17 bases in the middle. Germline loops: CDR1 SGHNT, CDR2 YENEEA. The CDR3 spells CASSSGGGKWTEAFF. For the CDR3, the DNA is TGTGCCAGCAGCTCTGGAGGCGGGAAATGGACTGAAGCTTTCTTT.

This sequence joins TRBV24-1 and TRBJ1-1, with TRBD1 matching over 7 bases. With 6 bases clipped from V and 10 bases from J, the junction kept 10 bases outside the gene matches. Per germline, CDR1 KGHDR and CDR2 SFDVKD. CDR3 length: 13 amino acids. Here the CDR3 reads CATSQSDRAGAFF. CDR3 nucleotides: TGTGCCACCAGTCAATCCGACAGGGCTGGAGCTTTCTTT.

This clone was detected once. This rearrangement joins TRBV20-1 to TRBJ1-2; possibly TRBD1 for D (5 bases). The CDR3 consists of 12 residues. V was shortened by 3 bases and J by 8 bases, with 13 bases between the two germline ends. Germline values: CDR1 DFQATT, CDR2 SNEGSKA (reference sequence). This chain's CDR3 is CSASGASEGYTF. The CDR3 nucleotides read TGCAGTGCTAGTGGGGCGTCTGAAGGCTACACCTTC.

This clone occurred a few times. The CDR3 bases are TGTGCCAGTAGTATCCGTTCGGGATTCGATGAGCAGTTCTTC. Its translation: CASSIRSGFDEQFF. The chain links TRBV19 to TRBJ2-1; a weak D match, TRBD2 (5 bases). Trimming removed 3 bases at V and 8 bases at J, with 14 bases between. Germline V gene data show CDR1 as LNHDA and CDR2 as SQIVND (reference sequence). The CDR3 runs to 14 residues. Full variable domain (missing parts from reference TRBV19 and TRBJ2-1): DGGITQSPKYLFRKEGQNVTLSCEQNLNHDAMYWYRQDPGQGLRLIYYSQIVNDFQKGDIAEGYSVSREKKESFPLTVTSAQKNPTAFYLCASSIRSGFDEQFFGPGTRLTVL.

The rearrangement uses TRBV3-1 (or the pseudogene TRBV3-2) and TRBJ1-4; D unclear. The CDR3 totals 12 residues. Looked up from germline, CDR1 is LGHDT and CDR2 is YNNKEL (reference sequence). Trimming shortened V by 3 bases and J by 7 bases, and 6 bases separated the two germline ends. CDR3 loop: CASSHPSEKLFF. Written as DNA, the CDR3 is TGTGCCAGCAGCCATCCCAGTGAAAAACTGTTTTTT.

In its sample, this clone was seen once. This chain joins TRBV15 and TRBJ1-5; D is possibly TRBD1 (5 bases). The V gene lost 5 bases and the J gene lost 4 bases, with 21 bases spanning the gap. This CDR3 is 17 amino acids long. The germline CDR1 and CDR2 sequences are LNHNV and YYDKDF (reference sequence). Here the CDR3 reads CATSLGTDSQWNQPQHF. CDR3 nucleotide sequence: TGTGCCACCAGCCTGGGGACTGACAGCCAGTGGAATCAGCCCCAGCATTTT.

This clone came up once. J is TRBJ1-5 and V is TRBV19, with a possible D match to TRBD1 (5 bases). This CDR3 has 15 amino acids. Germline CDR1 LNHDA, CDR2 SQIVND (reference sequence). V gave up 7 bases and J gave up 3 bases, with 16 bases separating them. The CDR3 reads CASTGDSYLNQPQHF. The CDR3 DNA reads TGTGCCAGTACGGGAGACAGTTACCTCAATCAGCCCCAGCATTTT. Full variable domain (remainder filled in from reference TRBV19 and TRBJ1-5): DGGITQSPKYLFRKEGQNVTLSCEQNLNHDAMYWYRQDPGQGLRLIYYSQIVNDFQKGDIAEGYSVSREKKESFPLTVTSAQKNPTAFYLCASTGDSYLNQPQHFGDGTRLSIL.

CDR3 sequence (DNA): TGTGCCAGTAGTACGCCGCGGACAGTTTCTGGAAACACCATATATTTT. Translating gives CASSTPRTVSGNTIYF. The chain employs TRBV19 and TRBJ1-3, with a possible D match to TRBD1 (6 bases). The V end was cut by 4 bases, the J end by 1 base, with 14 bases between. Germline CDR1 reads LNHDA; CDR2 reads SQIVND (reference sequence). The CDR3 runs to 16 residues.

The chain uses TRBV11-2 and TRBJ2-2, with a tentative D call TRBD2 (5 bases). Germline V gives CDR1 SGHAT, CDR2 FQNNGV. The CDR3 totals 14 residues. Trimming left V 5 bases short and J 2 bases short, with 9 bases between. The CDR3 loop reads CASSISENTGELFF. CDR3 coding DNA: TGTGCCAGCAGCATTAGCGAAAACACCGGGGAGCTGTTTTTT.

This clone was observed a few times. The chain links TRBV24-1 to TRBJ2-3; 10 bases match TRBD2. This CDR3 comprises 17 residues. Trimming at V came to 1 base and at J to 2 bases, leaving 5 bases not matched to a gene. CDR1 KGHDR and CDR2 SFDVKD come from the germline V gene. CDR3 loop: CATSDFSAGGDTDTQYF. CDR3 DNA: TGTGCCACCAGTGATTTTTCAGCGGGAGGGGACACAGATACGCAGTATTTT.

This chain connects TRBV9 to TRBJ1-2; no reliable D call. The CDR3 has 13 residues. V shed 0 bases and J shed 7 bases, with 10 bases lying between them. Germline loops: CDR1 SGDLS, CDR2 YYNGEE. The CDR3 reads CASSVEEGFGYTF. The CDR3 DNA follows: TGTGCCAGCAGCGTAGAAGAGGGCTTTGGCTACACCTTC. The variable domain in full, with the rest retrieved from reference TRBV9 and TRBJ1-2, is DSGVTQTPKHLITATGQRVTLRCSPRSGDLSVYWYQQSLDQGLQFLIQYYNGEERAKGNILERFSAQQFPDLHSELNLSSLELGDSALYFCASSVEEGFGYTFGSGTRLTVV.